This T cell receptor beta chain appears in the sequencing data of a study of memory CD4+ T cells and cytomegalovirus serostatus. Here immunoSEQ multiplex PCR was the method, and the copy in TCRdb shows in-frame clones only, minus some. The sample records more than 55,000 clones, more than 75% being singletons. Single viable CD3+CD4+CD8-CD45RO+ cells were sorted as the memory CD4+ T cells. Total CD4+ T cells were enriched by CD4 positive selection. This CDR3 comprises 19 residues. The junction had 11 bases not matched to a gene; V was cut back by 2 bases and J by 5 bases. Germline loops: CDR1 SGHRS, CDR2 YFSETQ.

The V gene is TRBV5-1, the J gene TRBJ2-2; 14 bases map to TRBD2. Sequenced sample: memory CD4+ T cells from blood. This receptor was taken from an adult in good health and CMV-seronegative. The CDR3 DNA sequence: TGCGCCAGCAGCTTTTACCAAAGACTAGCGGGAGGGCGAACCGGGGAGCTGTTTTTT. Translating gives CASSFYQRLAGGRTGELFF. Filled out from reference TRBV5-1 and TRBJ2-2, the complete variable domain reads KAGVTQTPRYLIKTRGQQVTLSCSPISGHRSVSWYQQTPGQGLQFLFEYFSETQRNKGNFPGRFSGRQFSNSRSEMNVSTLELGDSALYLCASSFYQRLAGGRTGELFFGEGSRLTVL.